Listed here are 7 T cell receptor beta chains from one sample, sequenced in a study of vaccination effects on CD4 cells after COVID-19. Sequencing used immunoSEQ multiplex PCR; TCRdb keeps in-frame clones, though not all of them. Seen here are about 60,000 clones, approximately 80% observed once, and the top ten hold about 2.7%. These receptors have no known antigen. Prior to sequencing, the ViraFEST assay stimulated PBMC with viral peptide pools, which expanded the antigen-specific CD4+ T cells. Isolation of CD4+ T cells took place after about nine days of culture. The specimen was CD4+ T cells from PBMCs cultured with HCoV-229E spike peptides, collected before COVID-19 vaccination. All receptors derive from a human donor who received a COVID-19 vaccine.

The V gene is TRBV10-3, the J gene TRBJ2-4; either TRBD1 or TRBD2 may supply D (5 bases each). V shed 0 bases and J shed 5 bases, with 8 bases lying between them. The length of the CDR3 is 14 residues. Germline assignment: CDR1 ENHRY and CDR2 SYGVKD. The CDR3 DNA reads TGTGCCATCAGTGAGTCAGGGACGGAAAACATTCAGTACTTC. Translation: CAISESGTENIQYF.

J is TRBJ2-5 and V is TRBV28; D is unresolved. V lost 8 bases and J 5 bases, leaving 18 bases between the germline ends. CDR1 and CDR2 from the germline V gene are MDHEN and SYDVKM. CDR3 length equals 14 residues. In DNA, the CDR3 is TGTGCCAGCTCTGGCAGGCGACACCGGGAGACCCAGTACTTC. Translating gives CASSGRRHRETQYF. Looking up the rest from reference TRBV28 and TRBJ2-5 gives the full variable domain: DVKVTQSSRYLVKRTGEKVFLECVQDMDHENMFWYRQDPGLGLRLIYFSYDVKMKEKGDIPEGYSVSREKKERFSLILESASTNQTSMYLCASSGRRHRETQYFGPGTRLLVL.

V and J are TRBV27 and TRBJ1-4; 9 bases match TRBD1. This CDR3 has 17 residues. With 5 bases clipped from V and 0 bases from J, the junction kept 7 bases outside the gene matches. CDR1 and CDR2 from the germline V gene are MNHEY and SMNVEV (reference sequence). This CDR3 is CASSPGQGGTTNEKLFF. CDR3 DNA: TGTGCCAGCAGTCCGGGACAGGGTGGGACAACTAATGAAAAACTGTTTTTT.

V and J are TRBV19 and TRBJ1-1; D is unresolved. The CDR3 totals 13 residues. Trimming left V 6 bases short and J 4 bases short, with 12 bases between. The germline V gene has CDR1 LNHDA and CDR2 SQIVND (reference sequence). DNA for the CDR3: TGTGCCAGTAGGAGATCGGCTGGCACTGAAGCTTTCTTT. Translating it yields CASRRSAGTEAFF.

This clone was observed a handful of times. The V and J genes are TRBV7-9 and TRBJ1-1; 7 bases line up with TRBD1. Germline V gene lookup returns CDR1 SEHNR and CDR2 FQNEAQ (reference sequence). Trimming cost V 1 base and J 0 bases; bases outside gene matches: 5. This CDR3 contains 16 residues. The CDR3 sequence is CASSLGTGPMNTEAFF. As DNA, the CDR3 is TGTGCCAGCAGCTTAGGGACAGGACCCATGAACACTGAAGCTTTCTTT.

This clone occurred a few times. The chain couples TRBV6-2 or TRBV6-3 to TRBJ1-6; a possible D gene is TRBD1 (5 bases). Looked up from germline, CDR1 is MNHEY and CDR2 is SVGEGT. The V end lost 8 bases, the J end lost 7 bases, and 18 bases lay between the germline ends. CDR3 length: 15 residues. CDR3 residues: CASGPSGRGNSPLHF. For the CDR3, the DNA is TGTGCCAGCGGCCCATCGGGACGGGGAAATTCACCCCTCCACTTT.

V gene TRBV30 combines with J gene TRBJ1-6; D might be TRBD1 (6 bases). The CDR3 is 14 amino acids. V dropped 0 bases and J dropped 8 bases, with 11 bases sitting between them. Germline CDR1 and CDR2: GTSNPN and SVGIG (reference sequence). CDR3 coding DNA: TGTGCCTGGAGTGTTATACAGGGAGATTCACCCCTCCACTTT. It yields the protein CAWSVIQGDSPLHF.